This entry concerns a single T cell receptor beta chain. The antigen remains unidentified. The data originate from a study of post-analysis software for immune sequencing data. General study findings and limits: Patients showed TRBV5-6, TRBV5-1 and TRBV20-1 among a handful of TRBV segments more frequent than in controls.

The ends were cut back, 10 bases at V and 8 bases at J, with 20 bases in the middle. The germline CDR1 and CDR2 sequences are SNHLY and FYNNEI. The CDR3 runs 14 residues. Built from TCR beta cDNA, the libraries had unique molecular identifiers in them. Via MiXCR, TCRdb re-called the PCR reads, giving one row per CDR3 protein. This sample yields hundreds of thousands of distinct CDR3 sequences, of which 30% are seen a single time; more than 0.45% belongs to the top ten. Sample: blood. The chain uses TRBV2 and TRBJ1-4; D is perhaps TRBD1 (5 bases). This sequence originates from a girl aged 5 to 17 with multiple sclerosis. The CDR3 bases are TGTGCCACCCACTCCGTGGGGGTAGGAGAAAAACTGTTTTTT. Amino acids: CATHSVGVGEKLFF.